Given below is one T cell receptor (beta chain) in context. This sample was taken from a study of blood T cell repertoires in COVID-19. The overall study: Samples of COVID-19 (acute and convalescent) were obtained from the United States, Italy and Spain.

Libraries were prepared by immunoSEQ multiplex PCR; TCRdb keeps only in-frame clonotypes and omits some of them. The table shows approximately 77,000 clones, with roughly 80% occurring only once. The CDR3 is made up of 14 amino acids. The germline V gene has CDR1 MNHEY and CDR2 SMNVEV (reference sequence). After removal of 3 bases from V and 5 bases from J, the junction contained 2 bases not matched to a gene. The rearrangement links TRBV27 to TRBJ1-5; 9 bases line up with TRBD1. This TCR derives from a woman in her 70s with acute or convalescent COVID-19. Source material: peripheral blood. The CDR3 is CASSFGQGYQPQHF. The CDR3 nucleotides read TGTGCCAGCAGTTTTGGACAGGGGTATCAGCCCCAGCATTTT.